Below, 8 T cell receptor beta chains from the same sample are listed, as sequenced in a study of blood T cell repertoires in COVID-19. The assay was immunoSEQ multiplex PCR, and TCRdb's table has in-frame clones only and misses some. The table lists some 200,000 clones, 84% of them singletons, with less than 6.5% in the top ten. Sequencing used peripheral blood. The receptors derive from a woman in her sixties who had recovered from COVID-19.

The chain is built from TRBV10-1 and TRBJ1-3; a weak D match, TRBD1 (5 bases). Trimming took off 0 bases at V and 0 bases at J, with 15 bases between the two ends. This CDR3 is 18 amino acids long. CDR1 WNHNN and CDR2 SYGVQD come from the germline V gene (reference sequence). This chain's CDR3 is CASSESGGGTSSGNTIYF. In DNA, the CDR3 is TGCGCCAGCAGTGAGTCTGGGGGGGGGACCTCCTCTGGAAACACCATATATTTT.

This clone has just one count. The chain uses TRBV30 and TRBJ2-1; 7 bases line up with TRBD2. The ends lost 4 bases at V and 8 bases at J; junction bases unmatched: 5. CDR1 and CDR2 from the germline V gene are GTSNPN and SVGIG (reference sequence). The CDR3 is 12 amino acids. Here the CDR3 DNA reads TGTGCCTGGATGGGGGAGGGCGATGAGCAGTTCTTC. Its protein is CAWMGEGDEQFF.

This chain uses TRBV5-6 with TRBJ1-2, with TRBD1 identical over 9 bases. After removal of 0 bases from V and 5 bases from J, the junction contained 8 bases not matched to a gene. The CDR3 covers 16 residues. CDR1 and CDR2 from the germline V gene are SGHDT and YYEEEE. The CDR3 spells CASSLVAGQGLYGYTF. DNA for the CDR3: TGTGCCAGCAGCTTGGTTGCGGGACAGGGACTTTATGGCTACACCTTC. The full variable domain, with the rest looked up from reference TRBV5-6 and TRBJ1-2, is DAGVTQSPTHLIKTRGQQVTLRCSPKSGHDTVSWYQQALGQGPQFIFQYYEEEERQRGNFPDRFSGHQFPNYSSELNVNALLLGDSALYLCASSLVAGQGLYGYTFGSGTRLTVV.

This clone was picked up many times. The V call is TRBV19, the J call TRBJ1-2; perhaps TRBD1 as D (6 bases). Germline CDR1 reads LNHDA; CDR2 reads SQIVND (reference sequence). The CDR3 loop spans 15 amino acids. Between the trimmed V and J ends, which lost 7 bases and 0 bases, there was a span of 15 bases. CDR3 nucleotides: TGTGCCAGTAACCCTCTAAAGGGGGCTAACTATGGCTACACCTTC. Protein sequence: CASNPLKGANYGYTF.

The V call is TRBV14, the J call TRBJ1-3; TRBD1 is a possible D gene (5 bases). Trimming removed 4 bases from V and 3 bases from J, with 13 bases in between. Germline V gene data show CDR1 as SGHDN and CDR2 as FVKESK. The CDR3 has 15 amino acids. Here the CDR3 reads CASSRIRGLGNTIYF. CDR3 coding DNA: TGTGCCAGCAGCCGGATCCGGGGACTTGGAAACACCATATATTTT.

V usage is TRBV7-2 and J usage is TRBJ1-4; D remains unclear. The CDR3 has 15 amino acids. Trimming stripped 2 bases from V and 0 bases from J, with 7 bases between. Germline V lookup: CDR1 SGHTA, CDR2 FQGNSA. CDR3 residues: CASSLSGSTNEKLFF. The DNA for the CDR3 is TGTGCCAGCAGCTTATCAGGATCAACTAATGAAAAACTGTTTTTT.

This chain connects TRBV6-2 or TRBV6-3 to TRBJ1-5; 7 nucleotides line up with TRBD1. The V segment lost 6 bases and the J segment 5 bases; nucleotides outside the gene matches: 10. The CDR3 consists of 15 residues. CDR1 MNHEY and CDR2 SVGEGT come from the germline V gene. This CDR3 is CASSTLRRGDQPQHF. CDR3 in DNA: TGTGCCAGCAGCACCCTCCGCAGGGGGGATCAGCCCCAGCATTTT.

This clone was picked up a small number of times. The V and J genes are TRBV11-1 and TRBJ2-1; D possibly corresponds to TRBD2 (6 bases). This CDR3 comprises 15 residues. V was clipped by 5 bases and J by 1 base, with 12 bases between them. CDR1 is SGHAT, CDR2 FQDESV, per germline (reference sequence). Here the CDR3 reads CASSQLRGSYNEQFF. CDR3 nucleotide sequence: TGTGCCAGCAGCCAACTTCGGGGGTCCTACAATGAGCAGTTCTTC.